The rows below give T cell receptor beta chains drawn from one sample of a study of vaccination and CD4 T cells after COVID-19. The antigens these receptors bind are not known. A single record per CDR3 protein comes from TCRdb applying MiXCR to the PCR reads. The repertoire holds approximately 20,000 distinct CDR3 sequences, with more than 40% as singletons. Sequencing was performed on CD4+ T cells from blood, cultured in vitro, taken before SARS-CoV-2 vaccination. These TCRs come from a human donor who had recovered from COVID-19. Both conserved end residues are part of each CDR3. A D gene is named only where the DNA matches it firmly. Where a row states a size, it is once, few, many or the class of an expanded clone; other rows omit it.

D,J,size,V,CDR3,DNA
NA,TRBJ1-2,NA,TRBV12-3/TRBV12-4,CASSLTERYGYTF,TGTGCCAGCAGTTTGACTGAACGCTATGGCTACACCTTC
NA,TRBJ2-6,few,TRBV19,CASSTGLNSGANVLTF,TGTGCCAGTAGTACCGGACTGAACTCTGGGGCCAACGTCCTGACTTTC
TRBD1,TRBJ1-3,NA,TRBV7-2,CASTLISGTGSGNTIYF,TGTGCCAGCACCTTGATCTCCGGGACAGGCTCTGGAAACACCATATATTTT
TRBD1,TRBJ1-6,NA,TRBV7-6,CASTPRGQGNSPLHF,TGTGCCAGCACCCCTAGGGGGCAGGGAAATTCACCCCTCCACTTT
NA,TRBJ2-1,NA,TRBV7-2,CASSLAAQGQSYNEQFF,TGTGCCAGCAGCTTAGCGGCCCAGGGTCAGTCCTACAATGAGCAGTTCTTC
NA,TRBJ1-1,few,TRBV6-1,CASSPMMNTEAFF,TGTGCCAGCAGCCCAATGATGAACACTGAAGCTTTCTTT
TRBD1,TRBJ1-5,few,TRBV20-1,CSAYRSDRGFGDNQPQHF,TGCAGTGCTTATAGGTCGGACAGGGGGTTTGGCGACAATCAGCCCCAGCATTTT
NA,TRBJ1-2,few,TRBV4-1,CASSRVGLAGYTF,TGCGCCAGCAGCCGGGTGGGACTGGCTGGCTACACCTTC
NA,TRBJ2-4,few,TRBV7-2,CASSAQGNIQYF,TGTGCCAGCAGTGCCCAGGGAAACATTCAGTACTTC
TRBD2,TRBJ2-2,NA,TRBV27,CASSLSMPQPAGVHSGELFF,TGTGCCAGCAGTTTATCAATGCCCCAACCGGCGGGAGTACATTCGGGGGAGCTGTTTTTT
NA,TRBJ1-6,NA,TRBV6-2/TRBV6-3,CASRDNSPLHF,TGTGCCAGCAGAGATAATTCACCCCTCCACTTT
NA,TRBJ1-6,NA,TRBV6-1,CASSEFGGDNSPLHF,TGTGCCAGCAGTGAATTTGGGGGGGATAATTCACCCCTCCACTTT
TRBD1,TRBJ1-1,NA,TRBV2,CASSLGTDYMNTEAFF,TGTGCCAGCAGTCTTGGGACAGACTATATGAACACTGAAGCTTTCTTT
TRBD1,TRBJ1-2,NA,TRBV5-1,CASSFGQGAGGYTF,TGCGCCAGCAGCTTCGGACAGGGGGCTGGGGGCTACACCTTC
NA,TRBJ2-2,few,TRBV7-2,CASSLAGGNTGELFF,TGTGCCAGCAGCTTAGCGGGAGGGAACACCGGGGAGCTGTTTTTT
TRBD1,TRBJ2-2,NA,TRBV20-1,CSAADRGGELFF,TGCAGTGCTGCAGACAGGGGCGGGGAGCTGTTTTTT
NA,TRBJ2-5,NA,TRBV11-3,CASSLDPGGETQYF,TGTGCCAGCAGCTTAGACCCGGGCGGAGAGACCCAGTACTTC
TRBD1,TRBJ2-7,NA,TRBV5-4,CASSPGAGGHRSSYEQYF,TGTGCCAGCAGCCCGGGGGCAGGGGGCCATCGGAGCTCCTACGAGCAGTACTTC
TRBD1,TRBJ1-2,NA,TRBV19,CATTLGQGKYGYTF,TGTGCCACCACATTGGGACAGGGGAAATATGGCTACACCTTC
TRBD2,TRBJ2-2,NA,TRBV20-1,CSARDGGRTTGELFF,TGCAGTGCTAGAGATGGCGGGAGGACCACCGGGGAGCTGTTTTTT
TRBD1,TRBJ1-1,NA,TRBV28,CASRYTGGFAEAFF,TGTGCCAGCAGGTACACAGGGGGCTTCGCTGAAGCTTTCTTT
NA,TRBJ1-5,NA,TRBV20-1,CSARPSNGGRSNQPQHF,TGCAGTGCTAGACCCTCCAACGGGGGCCGAAGCAATCAGCCCCAGCATTTT
TRBD1,TRBJ1-2,NA,TRBV2,CASIGQGILTNYGYTF,TGTGCCAGCATAGGACAGGGGATACTCACTAACTATGGCTACACCTTC
NA,TRBJ1-1,few,TRBV5-4,CASSLKRGESTEAFF,TGTGCCAGCAGCTTGAAAAGGGGCGAGAGCACTGAAGCTTTCTTT
NA,TRBJ1-2,NA,TRBV6-2/TRBV6-3,CASSYSLRGKNGYTF,TGTGCCAGCAGTTACTCGTTAAGAGGGAAGAATGGCTACACCTTC
NA,TRBJ1-5,NA,TRBV18,CASSLGGSNQPQHF,TGTGCCAGCTCACTGGGTGGCAGCAATCAGCCCCAGCATTTT
NA,TRBJ1-1,NA,TRBV6-1,CASTLPSGLEAFF,TGTGCCAGCACCTTACCGTCGGGCCTTGAAGCTTTCTTT
NA,TRBJ2-3,few,TRBV20-1,CSASTEDTQYF,TGCAGTGCTTCCACAGAAGATACGCAGTATTTT
NA,TRBJ1-5,NA,TRBV10-3,CAISESNRDNQPQHF,TGTGCCATCAGTGAGTCAAACAGGGACAATCAGCCCCAGCATTTT
NA,TRBJ2-7,NA,TRBV5-1,CASSNDGRGLEQYF,TGCGCCAGCAGCAATGACGGGAGAGGCCTCGAGCAGTACTTC
NA,TRBJ1-1,large,TRBV7-9,CASSYEPGSEAFF,TGTGCCAGCAGCTATGAGCCGGGATCAGAAGCTTTCTTT
NA,TRBJ1-1,NA,TRBV10-3,CAISGPTGNTEAFF,TGTGCCATCAGTGGACCCACAGGGAACACTGAAGCTTTCTTT
NA,TRBJ1-2,few,TRBV28,CASSDNYGYTF,TGTGCCAGCAGTGATAACTATGGCTACACCTTC
NA,TRBJ2-7,few,TRBV7-2,CASRSGLYEQYF,TGTGCCAGCAGGAGCGGGCTCTACGAGCAGTACTTC
NA,TRBJ2-7,few,TRBV27,CASSLSGSHYEQYF,TGTGCCAGCAGTTTGTCAGGGTCCCACTACGAGCAGTACTTC
TRBD1,TRBJ2-3,NA,TRBV20-1,CSATELHRGKNTQYF,TGCAGTGCTACTGAACTACACAGGGGGAAGAATACGCAGTATTTT
TRBD1,TRBJ2-1,NA,TRBV12-3/TRBV12-4,CASSPDRAQVNEQFF,TGTGCCAGCAGTCCGGACAGGGCTCAGGTTAATGAGCAGTTCTTC
NA,TRBJ2-3,NA,TRBV4-3,CASSQERGGATDTQYF,TGCGCCAGCAGCCAAGAAAGAGGGGGGGCCACAGATACGCAGTATTTT
TRBD1,TRBJ1-6,NA,TRBV7-2,CASSLPDRGRGSPLHF,TGTGCCAGCAGCTTACCTGACAGGGGGCGCGGATCACCCCTCCACTTT
TRBD1,TRBJ1-5,few,TRBV6-2/TRBV6-3,CASRETGVPYQPQHF,TGTGCCAGCAGAGAAACAGGGGTCCCTTATCAGCCCCAGCATTTT